This T cell receptor (beta chain) was found in a study of blood T cell repertoires in COVID-19. Across the whole study: There were acute and convalescent COVID-19 samples, and they came from the United States, Italy and Spain.

Sequencing used immunoSEQ multiplex PCR; TCRdb keeps in-frame clones, though not all of them. Of some 40,000 clones in the sample, around 94% were seen once. Seattle researchers signed up patients amid active infection and tracked them longitudinally. The CDR3 extends over 15 amino acids. With V trimmed by 5 bases and J by 0 bases, 6 bases remained unmatched. CDR1 is KGHSH, CDR2 LQKENI, per germline. The source of this sequence is a man aged 45 to 65 with COVID-19, enrolled during active disease. The sequencing sample was made of peripheral blood. The chain is built from TRBV18 and TRBJ1-1, with 7 bases matching TRBD1. CDR3: CASSTGQLMNTEAFF. In DNA, the CDR3 is TGTGCCAGCTCAACGGGACAGCTGATGAACACTGAAGCTTTCTTT.